Below, 2 T cell receptor beta chains from the same sample are listed, as sequenced in a study of blood T cells in healthy people across ages. For the second PCR, which ran for 7 to 11 cycles, a sample-barcoded 5' primer and a J-beta primer mix were used. TCRdb passed the 5' RACE reads through MiXCR, listing each CDR3 protein once. The table records some 790,000 distinct CDR3 sequences, under 35% of them present only once. The sequencing input was blood. All receptors come from a woman over 75 in good health.

A few counts support this clonotype. The V and J genes are TRBV15 and TRBJ1-1, with 7 nucleotides matching TRBD1. The CDR3 is 14 residues long. V gave up 1 base and J gave up 1 base; unmatched junction bases: 0. The germline V gene has CDR1 LNHNV and CDR2 YYDKDF (reference sequence). In DNA form, the CDR3 reads TGTGCCACCAGCAGAGGACAGGGGAACACTGAAGCTTTCTTT. Translating it yields CATSRGQGNTEAFF.

This clonotype was seen just once. CDR3 coding DNA: TGTGCCAGCAGGAGCGCTGGGAGCGGTTACGAGCAGTACTTC. The encoded protein is CASRSAGSGYEQYF. V gene TRBV7-9 combines with J gene TRBJ2-7, with a possible D match to TRBD2 (5 bases). Germline lookup yields CDR1 SEHNR and CDR2 FQNEAQ (reference sequence). The CDR3 totals 14 residues. Trimming removed 6 bases from V and 4 bases from J, with 16 bases in between. The variable domain in full, with the rest retrieved from reference TRBV7-9 and TRBJ2-7, is DTGVSQNPRHKITKRGQNVTFRCDPISEHNRLYWYRQTLGQGPEFLTYFQNEAQLEKSRLLSDRFSAERPKGSFSTLEIQRTEQGDSAMYLCASRSAGSGYEQYFGPGTRLTVT.